A selection of T cell receptor beta chains follows, all from one sample in a study of OX40 agonist ivuxolimab in advanced cancers. Sequencing was performed with immunoSEQ multiplex PCR; in TCRdb, only in-frame clones are kept and a portion is missing. The sample consists of 55,000 to 85,000 clones, 80% of them appearing once. Sequenced material: CD4+ or CD8+ T cells sorted from blood, taken in a trial of the OX40 agonist ivuxolimab. All receptors come from an adult with an advanced solid tumor such as melanoma, head and neck, liver or kidney cancer. Both conserved end residues are part of each CDR3. D genes are given only for firm matches. Clone size is stated in some rows and not others, as once, few, many or a class when expanded.

TRBJ2-1 | . | TRBD2 | TRBV9 | CASSVGSGTTIRNNEQFF | TGTGCCAGCAGCGTAGGGTCAGGGACTACCATTCGTAACAATGAGCAGTTCTTC
TRBJ2-3 | . | . | TRBV5-1 | CASRGRGGTDTQYF | TGCGCCAGCAGGGGGAGAGGGGGCACAGATACGCAGTATTTT
TRBJ1-2 | few | . | TRBV5-4 | CASSFPGSNYGYTF | TGTGCCAGCAGCTTCCCAGGGAGCAACTATGGCTACACCTTC
TRBJ2-2 | . | TRBD2 | TRBV19 | CASSIRGGTGELFF | TGTGCCAGTAGTATACGGGGGGGCACCGGGGAGCTGTTTTTT
TRBJ2-7 | . | . | TRBV19 | CASSDTDSYEQYF | TGTGCCAGTAGCGACACAGACTCCTACGAGCAGTACTTC
TRBJ2-7 | . | TRBD1 | TRBV7-2 | CASSVGGQGFSYEQYF | TGTGCCAGCAGCGTTGGTGGACAGGGATTTTCCTACGAGCAGTACTTC
TRBJ2-1 | few | . | TRBV7-8 | CASSSPPDRPLRNNEQFF | TGTGCCAGCAGCAGTCCACCAGACAGGCCCCTAAGGAACAATGAGCAGTTCTTC
TRBJ2-7 | once | TRBD1 | TRBV29-1 | CSVATGALDEQYF | TGCAGCGTCGCGACAGGGGCGCTGGACGAGCAGTACTTC
TRBJ2-5 | . | . | TRBV5-1 | CASREAGGYQETQYF | TGCGCCAGCAGAGAGGCTGGGGGGTACCAAGAGACCCAGTACTTC
TRBJ1-1 | . | . | TRBV9 | CASSVDWRGGVEAFF | TGTGCCAGCAGCGTAGATTGGCGGGGAGGTGTTGAAGCTTTCTTT
TRBJ2-3 | . | . | TRBV10-2 | CASKGGLRGSTDTQYF | TGCGCCAGCAAGGGGGGTCTACGGGGAAGCACAGATACGCAGTATTTT
TRBJ2-1 | . | . | TRBV30 | CAWSTKGHNEQFF | TGTGCCTGGAGTACGAAGGGACACAATGAGCAGTTCTTC
TRBJ2-7 | . | . | TRBV29-1 | CSVGAGNEQYF | TGCAGCGTGGGGGCAGGGAACGAGCAGTACTTC
TRBJ2-5 | . | TRBD2 | TRBV19 | CASSPGLGLQETQYF | TGTGCCAGTAGCCCGGGACTAGGACTCCAAGAGACCCAGTACTTC